This is a list of T cell receptor beta chains from one sample in a study of CD8 T cells in Susac syndrome. TCRdb re-called the immunoSEQ multiplex PCR reads through MiXCR, storing one row per CDR3 protein. The data contain around 23,000 distinct CDR3 sequences, just under 95% of them singletons. The source material was CD8+ T cells from PBMCs. Source of these receptors: a human donor with Susac syndrome. Both conserved end residues are part of each CDR3. The order of the fields is D gene, V gene, CDR3 length, CDR3 protein. D genes are given only for firm matches.

TRBD1 TRBV7-3 15 CASSLGTGAYTEAFF
- TRBV5-1 14 CASSLAGANYEQYF
TRBD1 TRBV6-5 14 CASSPGQGKETQYF
- TRBV19 15 CASNPGGGASYEQYF
- TRBV6-2/TRBV6-3 14 CASSYRDSGNTIYF
- TRBV2 14 CASSALDLQETQYF
- TRBV4-3 15 CASSQDGAGTYEQYF
- TRBV14 17 CASSQDLQGWGTGELFF
- TRBV6-5 14 CASSDDTGGVEAFF
TRBD2 TRBV11-2 18 CAIHPGLAGSDSYNEQFF
- TRBV6-5 13 CASSLGGFGEQFF
TRBD1 TRBV5-6 12 CASSLLDRGEYF
TRBD1 TRBV6-1 15 CASSTGQRSTDTQYF
- TRBV27 18 CASSLGARGPQGGYEQYF
- TRBV9 13 CASSAPMNTEAFF
TRBD1 TRBV6-2/TRBV6-3 15 CASSYPGTGGLEAFF
- TRBV7-9 15 CASSSSSTRGREQYF
- TRBV16 14 CASSQFGGNQPQHF
- TRBV5-8 16 CASSPWSRAGANVLTF
TRBD1 TRBV28 16 CASTHDPGTGSYEQYF
TRBD2 TRBV3-1 17 CASSQEPLAASTDTQYF
- TRBV6-2/TRBV6-3 15 CASSYFQGGADTQYF
- TRBV7-7 14 CASSQEGLTDTQYF
TRBD1 TRBV9 15 CASSPWTGSSYEQYF